This is a list of T cell receptor beta chains from one sample in a study of post-analysis software for immune sequencing data. TCRdb re-called the PCR reads with MiXCR, one entry per CDR3 protein. The repertoire includes around 160,000 distinct CDR3 sequences, around 36% of them detected once, and 28% sits in the top ten. The sequences come from blood, collected after autologous hematopoietic stem cell transplantation. All receptors come from a girl under 18 with multiple sclerosis. The CDR3 runs from the conserved cysteine through the conserved F or W. The order of the fields is CDR3 DNA, CDR3 protein, clone size, V gene, D gene, J gene. The D gene is left open where the match is weak. Size values are once, few and many counts, or a class for expanded clones, and some rows have none.

DNA: TGTGCCAGCAGCTTAGGGGACAGGCCCCCACCTTACTATGGCTACACCTTC
CDR3: CASSLGDRPPPYYGYTF
size: .
V: TRBV7-9
D: TRBD1
J: TRBJ1-2

DNA: TGCAGTGCTAGAGAAACTAGCGGCACCTACGAGCAGTTCTTC
CDR3: CSARETSGTYEQFF
size: .
V: TRBV20-1
D: TRBD2
J: TRBJ2-1

DNA: TGTGCCAGCAGCCCCTGGGGGGTCAAGGGTCCTGAGCAGTACTTC
CDR3: CASSPWGVKGPEQYF
size: .
V: TRBV7-2
D: .
J: TRBJ2-7

DNA: TGTGCCACCAGCGCAACAGACTATAGCAATCAGCCCCAGCATTTT
CDR3: CATSATDYSNQPQHF
size: .
V: TRBV24-1
D: .
J: TRBJ1-5

DNA: TGTGCCAGCAGTTTCGGTGCCGGTGGGGCCAACGTCCGGACTTTC
CDR3: CASSFGAGGANVRTF
size: .
V: TRBV12-3/TRBV12-4
D: .
J: TRBJ2-6

DNA: TGCGCCAGCAGCTTAAGTTTTGGGACGACCAAATCCATCTCCTACAATGAGCAGTTCTTC
CDR3: CASSLSFGTTKSISYNEQFF
size: .
V: TRBV5-1
D: .
J: TRBJ2-1

DNA: TGCAGTGCCCCCCGCGGCGGACCGAGCTCCTACAATGAGCAGTACTTC
CDR3: CSAPRGGPSSYNEQYF
size: .
V: TRBV20-1
D: .
J: TRBJ2-7

DNA: TGTGCCACGAGGGATCTAATACAAGAGACCCAGTACTTC
CDR3: CATRDLIQETQYF
size: .
V: TRBV15
D: .
J: TRBJ2-5

DNA: TGTGCCAGCAGTTTAGGTAGCGGGAACACAGATACGCAGTATTTT
CDR3: CASSLGSGNTDTQYF
size: .
V: TRBV12-3/TRBV12-4
D: TRBD2
J: TRBJ2-3

DNA: TGTGCCATCAGTGAGTCGCTGGGTAACTCCAATCAGCCCCAGCATTTT
CDR3: CAISESLGNSNQPQHF
size: .
V: TRBV10-3
D: .
J: TRBJ1-5

DNA: TGCGCCAGCAGCCCGCGGGTAAGCGGGAGCCCCCGGACGGATACGCAGTATTTT
CDR3: CASSPRVSGSPRTDTQYF
size: few
V: TRBV4-3
D: TRBD2
J: TRBJ2-3

DNA: TGTGCCAGCAGTGGAGGGACAGGGTATGAGACCCAGTACTTC
CDR3: CASSGGTGYETQYF
size: .
V: TRBV27
D: TRBD1
J: TRBJ2-5

DNA: TGTGCCAGCAGTTTATTGTCCAGGCCCGAAGAGACCCAGTACTTC
CDR3: CASSLLSRPEETQYF
size: few
V: TRBV12-3/TRBV12-4
D: .
J: TRBJ2-5

DNA: TGCAGTGCTAGAGTTTGGCGGGAGGATGGCTACACCTTC
CDR3: CSARVWREDGYTF
size: .
V: TRBV20-1
D: .
J: TRBJ1-2

DNA: TGCAGTGCTCACCCTAGACTAGCGGATAATGAGCAGTTCTTC
CDR3: CSAHPRLADNEQFF
size: .
V: TRBV20-1
D: TRBD2
J: TRBJ2-1

DNA: TGCGCCAGCAGTCAAGACAGCTACGAGCAGTACTTC
CDR3: CASSQDSYEQYF
size: few
V: TRBV5-1
D: .
J: TRBJ2-7

DNA: TGTGCCACCAGTGATTCCTACTACGAGCAGTACTTC
CDR3: CATSDSYYEQYF
size: many
V: TRBV24-1
D: .
J: TRBJ2-7

DNA: TGTGCCAGCAGTTTCCCGGCGGGAGTGGGGAATGAGCAGTTCTTC
CDR3: CASSFPAGVGNEQFF
size: .
V: TRBV28
D: TRBD2
J: TRBJ2-1

DNA: TGTGCCAGCAGCCCCCGGACAGCGTCAGAGGGAGGCTACACCTTC
CDR3: CASSPRTASEGGYTF
size: few
V: TRBV11-2
D: .
J: TRBJ1-2

DNA: TGTGCCAGCAGCCCCAGGACAGGGGACCAAGAGACCCAGTACTTC
CDR3: CASSPRTGDQETQYF
size: .
V: TRBV11-3
D: TRBD1
J: TRBJ2-5

DNA: TGTGCCAGCAGCCATCGAGGGGGGGTTTGGGAAGAGACCCAGTACTTC
CDR3: CASSHRGGVWEETQYF
size: .
V: TRBV28
D: .
J: TRBJ2-5

DNA: TGCAGTGCTAACCTGATACGGGAGGCAGATACGCAGTATTTT
CDR3: CSANLIREADTQYF
size: few
V: TRBV20-1
D: TRBD2
J: TRBJ2-3

DNA: TGTGCCAGCAGTTTATTTCTGGGAAAGAACACTGAAGCTTTCTTT
CDR3: CASSLFLGKNTEAFF
size: .
V: TRBV12-3/TRBV12-4
D: .
J: TRBJ1-1

DNA: TGTGCCAGCAGTTTCGGGACAGGGGGATCCTACGAGCAGTACTTC
CDR3: CASSFGTGGSYEQYF
size: .
V: TRBV12-3/TRBV12-4
D: TRBD1
J: TRBJ2-7

DNA: TGTGCCAGCAGTGAATATTGGACAGGGGGCCATGGCTACACCTTC
CDR3: CASSEYWTGGHGYTF
size: .
V: TRBV25-1
D: TRBD1
J: TRBJ1-2

DNA: TGTGCCAGCAGCTTGTCGTGGGACAGGGGATACGAGCAGTACTTC
CDR3: CASSLSWDRGYEQYF
size: .
V: TRBV5-5
D: TRBD1
J: TRBJ2-7

DNA: TGTGCCAGCAGCTTAAAGGACAAATGGTCACCCCTCCACTTT
CDR3: CASSLKDKWSPLHF
size: .
V: TRBV7-9
D: .
J: TRBJ1-6

DNA: TGTGCCAGCTCCAATAGCGGGAGGGTCCTCGGAACAGATACGCAGTATTTT
CDR3: CASSNSGRVLGTDTQYF
size: .
V: TRBV27
D: TRBD2
J: TRBJ2-3

DNA: TGTGCCACCAGTGGGCAAGGACAAGAGACCCAGTACTTC
CDR3: CATSGQGQETQYF
size: .
V: TRBV24-1
D: .
J: TRBJ2-5

DNA: TGTGCCAGCCAAAGCGGAAAGTACGAGCAGTACTTC
CDR3: CASQSGKYEQYF
size: .
V: TRBV28
D: .
J: TRBJ2-7

DNA: TGCAGCGTACAGCCGGGACTAGCGGGAGTGTTCTGGTTCTTC
CDR3: CSVQPGLAGVFWFF
size: many
V: TRBV29-1
D: TRBD2
J: TRBJ2-1

DNA: TGTGCCAGCAGTTATGTTGCGGGAGGATTCGGGGGAGAGCAGTTCTTC
CDR3: CASSYVAGGFGGEQFF
size: .
V: TRBV6-6
D: TRBD2
J: TRBJ2-1

DNA: TGTGCCAGCAGTATACAGGGCCTCCAGAAGACCCAGTACTTC
CDR3: CASSIQGLQKTQYF
size: .
V: TRBV5-5
D: .
J: TRBJ2-5

DNA: TGTGCCAGCAGCCCCGGGGCAACGGGCAATCAGCCCCAGCATTTT
CDR3: CASSPGATGNQPQHF
size: .
V: TRBV9
D: .
J: TRBJ1-5

DNA: TGTGCCAGCAGTTATAGCTTTACCAGCTCCTACGAGCAGTACTTC
CDR3: CASSYSFTSSYEQYF
size: many
V: TRBV6-5
D: .
J: TRBJ2-7

DNA: TGTGCCAGCAGCTACCTCCCACTTGGACTAGCGGGCCTAAATGAGCAGTTCTTC
CDR3: CASSYLPLGLAGLNEQFF
size: few
V: TRBV7-2
D: TRBD2
J: TRBJ2-1

DNA: TGTGCCAGCAGTCCGGGACTAGCGGGACCCCTCGGGGGGAATGAGCAGTTCTTC
CDR3: CASSPGLAGPLGGNEQFF
size: few
V: TRBV7-2
D: TRBD2
J: TRBJ2-1

DNA: TGTGCCAGCAGCGGGTGGGCTAACTATGGCTACACCTTC
CDR3: CASSGWANYGYTF
size: .
V: TRBV5-4
D: .
J: TRBJ1-2

DNA: TGTGCCAGCAGCTACCCGGGACTTCTCCGGACGAAGAACATTCAGTACTTC
CDR3: CASSYPGLLRTKNIQYF
size: many
V: TRBV6-6
D: .
J: TRBJ2-4